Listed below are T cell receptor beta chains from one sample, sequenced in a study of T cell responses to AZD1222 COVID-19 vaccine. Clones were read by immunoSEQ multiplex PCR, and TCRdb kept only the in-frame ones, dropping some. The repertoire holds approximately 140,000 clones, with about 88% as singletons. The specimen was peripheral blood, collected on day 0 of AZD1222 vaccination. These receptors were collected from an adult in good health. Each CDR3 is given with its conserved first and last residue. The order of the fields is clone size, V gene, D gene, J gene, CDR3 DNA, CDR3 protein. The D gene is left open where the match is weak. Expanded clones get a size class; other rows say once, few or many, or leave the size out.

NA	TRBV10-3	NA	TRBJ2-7	TGTGCCATCAGTGCGGGGGCGTCCTACGAGCAGTACTTC	CAISAGASYEQYF
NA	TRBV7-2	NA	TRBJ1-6	TGTGCCAGCAGCTTACAGAGACAGGACTATTCACCCCTCCACTTT	CASSLQRQDYSPLHF
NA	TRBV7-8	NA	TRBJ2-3	TGTGCCAGCAGCTTACGTGTAGTGGCTGTAGATACGCAGTATTTT	CASSLRVVAVDTQYF
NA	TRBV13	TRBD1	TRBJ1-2	TGTGCCAGCAGCCCAAAGGGGACAGGGGTGGTGTATGGCTACACCTTC	CASSPKGTGVVYGYTF
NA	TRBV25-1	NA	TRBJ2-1	TGTGCCAGCAGTGACCCCGGCCCCCCGGATGAGCAGTTCTTC	CASSDPGPPDEQFF
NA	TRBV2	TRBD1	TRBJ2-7	TGTGCCAGCAGACGGACAGGGCCCTCTTACGAGCAGTACTTC	CASRRTGPSYEQYF
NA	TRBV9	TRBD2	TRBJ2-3	TGTGCCAGCAGCTCTAGTCGGGGGGGCACAGATACGCAGTATTTT	CASSSSRGGTDTQYF
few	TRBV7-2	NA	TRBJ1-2	TGTGCCAGCAGCTTAGACCCGGGGCCGGGTGGCTACACCTTC	CASSLDPGPGGYTF
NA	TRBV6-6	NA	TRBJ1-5	TGTGCCAGCAGTTACTCCAGTGGGGCCCTGGCTCAGCCCCAGCATTTT	CASSYSSGALAQPQHF
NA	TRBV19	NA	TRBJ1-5	TGTGCCAGTAGTACCCCAAAGGGAGTGAGTCAGCCCCAGCATTTT	CASSTPKGVSQPQHF
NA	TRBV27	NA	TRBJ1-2	TGTGCCAGCAGCCAATATCGGGAATCTAACTATGGCTACACCTTC	CASSQYRESNYGYTF
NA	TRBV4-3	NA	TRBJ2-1	TGCGCCAGCAGCCGACTTCTCTCCCCCCTTAGCAATGAGCAGTTCTTC	CASSRLLSPLSNEQFF
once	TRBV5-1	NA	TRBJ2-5	TGCGCCAGCAGCTTTGGGGGGAAAGAGACCCAGTACTTC	CASSFGGKETQYF
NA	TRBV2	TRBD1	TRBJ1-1	TGTGCCAGCAGCTCACAGGGGTCCACTGAAGCTTTCTTT	CASSSQGSTEAFF
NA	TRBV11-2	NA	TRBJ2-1	TGTGCCAGCAGCTTAGGGGTAGGGGCCCCCTACAATGAGCAGTTCTTC	CASSLGVGAPYNEQFF
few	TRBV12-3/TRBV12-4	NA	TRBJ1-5	TGTGCCAGCAGTTTTGGCCATCAGCCCCAGCATTTT	CASSFGHQPQHF
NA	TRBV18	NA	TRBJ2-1	TGTGCCAGCTCTCCGACCTCATCGGAGCAGTTCTTC	CASSPTSSEQFF
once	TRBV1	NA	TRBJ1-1	TGCACCGCCAAACCGACAGATGAAGCTTTCTTT	CTAKPTDEAFF
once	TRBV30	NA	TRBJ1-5	TGTGCCTGGAGTGACGGGACCCTACCTACTCAGCCCCAGCATTTT	CAWSDGTLPTQPQHF
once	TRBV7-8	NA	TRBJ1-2	TGTGCCAGCAGCCCCGGACCCCAAATGACAGTCTATGGCTACACCTTC	CASSPGPQMTVYGYTF
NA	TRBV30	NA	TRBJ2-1	TGTGCCTGGAGCGGGAGCCCTGCCTACAATGAGCAGTTCTTC	CAWSGSPAYNEQFF
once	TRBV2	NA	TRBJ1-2	TGTGCCAGCAGCCTGACCACCGGGACGGGGGATGGCTACACCTTC	CASSLTTGTGDGYTF
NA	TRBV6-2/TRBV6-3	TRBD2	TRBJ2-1	TGTGCCAGCAGTTACCCGGGACTAGCGGGACGGAATGAGCAGTTCTTC	CASSYPGLAGRNEQFF
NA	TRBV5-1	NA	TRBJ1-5	TGCGCCAGCAGCTTCGTTTCAGGGATGGATCAGCCCCAGCATTTT	CASSFVSGMDQPQHF
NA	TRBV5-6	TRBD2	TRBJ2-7	TGTGCCAGCAGCTTGGGTAGCGGGATCGACGAGCAGTACTTC	CASSLGSGIDEQYF
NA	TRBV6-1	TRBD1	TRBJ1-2	TGTGCCAGCAGTGACGGGACAGGGAAGGGCTACACCTTC	CASSDGTGKGYTF
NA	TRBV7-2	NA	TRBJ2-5	TGTGCCAGCAGCTTAGGGGGTAGCGCGCTTCAAGAGACCCAGTACTTC	CASSLGGSALQETQYF